This T cell receptor beta chain was identified in a study of CD8+ T cells in alopecia areata. Note on this clone: Its antigen is still unknown.

Study observations and caveats: It was lesional scalp, especially alopecia totalis/universalis, that showed higher clonality than normal scalp.

Alopecia areata patients provided lesional scalp punch biopsies and peripheral blood, both collected for the study. cDNA serving as the sequencing template came from extracted, reverse transcribed RNA. The table came from immunoSEQ multiplex PCR; TCRdb's copy has only in-frame clones and leaves some out. The sample records about 23,000 clones, around half being singletons. V lost 7 bases and J lost 0; bases outside the gene matches: 11. Germline V gene lookup returns CDR1 MDHEN and CDR2 SYDVKM. The CDR3 is 16 amino acids. The receptor's source is a human donor with alopecia areata. Material: NKG2D-high CD8+ T cells sorted from blood. The V call is TRBV28, the J call TRBJ1-1; 7 nucleotides agree with TRBD1. In DNA form, the CDR3 reads TGTGCCAGCACTCAGGGGGTGGGGGGATTGAACACTGAAGCTTTCTTT. Its protein product is CASTQGVGGLNTEAFF.